What follows describes a single T cell receptor beta chain. This clonotype occurred many times. The specificity of this receptor is unknown. The junction differs from germline at one of its ends, possibly a read error. This sample is drawn from a study of human T cells and chemical hapten exposure (dated by TCRdb to the early 2020s). Looking at the study overall: For sensitization, 2% DPC in acetone was applied to an approximately 2 cm by approximately 2 cm area of upper inner arm skin. Patch tests used Finn chambers with 0.01% DPC on the upper back, scored after 6 days by International Contact Dermatitis Research Group standards. The libraries were sequenced as a pool, and the TCR yield per sample differed mostly because of small variations in library volumes within the pool. Patient blood was sampled pre-sensitization (week 0) and at 2, 6 and about 24 weeks after DPC sensitization. Alopecia areata with under or over 50% scalp involvement, alopecia totalis and alopecia universalis were represented in the patient cohort, which was mostly female. Throughout the approximately 24-week study period, patients were also given weekly therapeutic DPC doses on the scalp. The study tracked peripheral blood TCR repertoire changes in vivo during primary and secondary sensitization to the hapten diphenylcyclopropenone (DPC) in alopecia patients. Blood for TCR sequencing was provided by twenty-nine alopecia patients at one to four time points (pre-sensitization, 2, 6 and 24 weeks). Study-wide conclusions, independent of this receptor: Because all patients had alopecia, a presumed autoimmune disease, the immune response of the patients might differ from that of healthy individuals. Expanded TCRs formed significantly more large CDR3 similarity clusters than pre-sensitization or healthy control sets, consistent with antigen-driven responses. DPC sensitization did not change how many TCRs were above 1 in 1000 frequency, and no evidence was found of alterations in global repertoire structure. A positive correlation was found between the number of PT1 expanded TCRs and patch test score, with significance reached at thresholds 8, 16 and 32 but not 4. Repeated subsampling changed both the strength of the expansion versus patch-test correlation and the threshold at which that correlation became significant.

The library was made by RACE. This sample was sequenced with a NextSeq 500. Library preparation attached unique molecular identifiers to individual cDNA molecules for quantitative, reproducible TCR counting. Both TCR alpha and TCR beta chains were sequenced from each blood RNA sample. The source study handled its data this way. A median of around 100,000 TCRs per sample was observed, with a range of about 20,000 to 750,000. V, J and CDR3 annotation of the TCR reads was performed with the Decombinator software suite. For PS versus PT1 abundance plots, all samples were subsampled to the same number of TCRs (28,000). TCRs were defined as expanded if absent before sensitization and observed at least eight times at the 2-week time point. Using fastp trimming at Q25 and MiXCR clonotype assembly, TCRdb reanalyzed the public sequencing data and kept in-frame beta chains. Rows matching on CDR3 protein sequence are summarized as one entry with the most common DNA and genes. The V and J calls and clone size are TCRdb's, not the authors'. The sample data list 70,000 to 95,000 distinct CDR3 sequences, and 6.5% to 8.5% of these were observed just once. The biggest ten clones account for 1% to 1.5% of the sample.

In the paper's terms, the time point label means: patch test 2, 6 weeks after DPC sensitization. The treatment or condition tag for this specimen amounts to: therapeutic diphenylcyclopropenone sensitization with weekly scalp DPC. Blood at each patch-test visit was drawn before the patch test was applied. Patients were eligible if aged 18 to 70, diagnosed with alopecia and judged suitable for DPC therapy, and pregnant patients were excluded. Unfractionated whole blood was collected in Tempus Blood RNA tubes, and total RNA was extracted from that blood. The origin of this receptor is a woman between 25 and 40 years old with alopecia areata. Some clones in this sample may be carry-over from other donors' samples. The sample was whole blood, taken in connection with sensitization to the hapten diphenylcyclopropenone (DPC).

The CDR3 has the sequence CPVRGQPTDSGANVLTF. At the DNA level, the sequence is TGCCCGGTACGGGGACAGCCAACAGACTCTGGGGCCAACGTCCTGACTTTC. The chain was built from TRBV10-3 and TRBJ2-6, with 7 junctional bases fitting TRBD1. The germline V gene supplies CDR1 ENHRY and CDR2 SYGVKD. The CDR3 spans 17 residues, from the cysteine through the phenylalanine. The retained sequence is limited to the CDR3, 51 bases, with the frame set at the first base.